Following are 9 T cell receptor beta chains from one sample sequenced in a study of blood T cells in healthy people across ages. Sample-barcoded 5' priming and a J-beta primer mix drove a second PCR of 7 to 11 cycles. A single record per CDR3 protein comes from TCRdb applying MiXCR to the 5' RACE reads. The data hold approximately 780,000 distinct CDR3 sequences, with roughly 25% observed a single time. The sample was also linked to a second study, of T cells of mothers and their children.

The material sequenced was blood. These receptors were obtained from a boy aged 5 to 17 in good health.

This clonotype occurred a few times. J is TRBJ2-7 and V is TRBV7-2; D possibly corresponds to TRBD1 (5 bases). The CDR3 runs 15 residues. V lost 0 bases, J lost 5 bases, and 14 bases lay in between. CDR1 SGHTA and CDR2 FQGNSA come from the germline V gene. DNA for the CDR3: TGTGCCAGCAGCTTAGCGGGGCCGATTACAAACGAGCAGTACTTC. Translating it yields CASSLAGPITNEQYF.

The chain combines TRBV7-3 with TRBJ2-3; D could derive from TRBD1 or TRBD2 (5 bases each). V was pared by 5 bases and J by 6 bases, with 18 bases between. The CDR3 loop spans 15 amino acids. Germline V CDR1 and CDR2: SGHTA, FQGTGA. CDR3 protein: CASSQAGEGTDTQYF. The CDR3 DNA is TGTGCCAGCAGCCAGGCTGGGGAAGGGACGGATACGCAGTATTTT.

This chain uses TRBV18 with TRBJ1-4; D may be TRBD1 (6 bases). The germline V and J ends were trimmed by 2 bases and 8 bases, with 12 bases remaining between them. This CDR3 is built from 14 residues. Germline V gene lookup returns CDR1 KGHSH and CDR2 LQKENI. The CDR3 coding sequence is TGTGCCAGCTCACCATGGGGGGCAAAGGAAAAACTGTTTTTT. Amino acids: CASSPWGAKEKLFF.

The chain recombines TRBV2 with TRBJ2-1; a possible D gene is TRBD2 (5 bases). The CDR3 sequence is 14 residues long. The germline gives CDR1 SNHLY, CDR2 FYNNEI. Trimming removed 2 bases from V and 9 bases from J, with 14 bases in between. The CDR3 protein is CASSEPLEGPEQFF. Written as DNA, the CDR3 is TGTGCCAGCAGTGAACCCTTAGAGGGCCCTGAGCAGTTCTTC.

This chain uses TRBV5-1 with TRBJ2-2; D is uncertain. Germline assignment: CDR1 SGHRS and CDR2 YFSETQ. This CDR3 spans 14 amino acids. V was shortened by 2 bases and J by 11 bases, with 16 bases between the two germline ends. The CDR3 loop is CASSLKEDRYELFF. CDR3 in DNA: TGCGCCAGCAGCTTAAAGGAAGACCGTTACGAGCTGTTTTTT.

This clonotype came up a few times. This sequence joins TRBV29-1 and TRBJ1-1; D is unresolved. V shed 6 bases and J shed 6 bases, with 11 bases lying between them. The CDR3 consists of 11 residues. CDR1 SQVTM and CDR2 ANQGSEA come from the germline V gene. In DNA form, the CDR3 reads TGCAGCGTGGGAGAACGGGCTGAAGCTTTCTTT. Residues: CSVGERAEAFF.

This clonotype has a handful of counts. The chain links TRBV30 to TRBJ2-2; weak D call: TRBD1 (6 bases). The V end lost 5 bases, the J end lost 4 bases, and 14 bases lay between the germline ends. The CDR3 runs to 14 residues. The germline gives CDR1 GTSNPN, CDR2 SVGIG (reference sequence). This chain's CDR3 is CAWQPGHSTGELFF. Here the CDR3 DNA reads TGTGCCTGGCAGCCGGGACACTCCACCGGGGAGCTGTTTTTT.

The CDR3 here is CASSTTTDSYEQYF. In DNA, the CDR3 is TGTGCCAGCAGTACTACGACAGATTCCTACGAGCAGTACTTC. This chain joins TRBV28 and TRBJ2-7; D might be TRBD1 (5 bases). Trimming removed 5 bases from V and 1 base from J, with 12 bases in between. The CDR3 loop spans 14 amino acids. Germline V gene data show CDR1 as MDHEN and CDR2 as SYDVKM.

V usage is TRBV5-1 and J usage is TRBJ2-5; 7 positions agree with TRBD2. Per the germline V gene, CDR1 is SGHRS and CDR2 is YFSETQ. The CDR3 consists of 15 residues. The junction had 11 bases not matched to a gene; V was cut back by 4 bases and J by 5 bases. This chain's CDR3 is CASSLASGETETQYF. In DNA form, the CDR3 reads TGCGCCAGCAGCCTCGCTAGCGGAGAGACGGAGACCCAGTACTTC.